This TCR beta chain stems from a study of OX40 agonist ivuxolimab in advanced cancers. Across the study: Participants, approximately 81% male, averaged around 60 years of age, ranging from roughly 23 to 90.

Generated by immunoSEQ multiplex PCR, the TCRdb table keeps only in-frame clones and is missing some. The table records roughly 68,000 clones, around 89% of them present only once. At cycle 4 day 1, cycle 7 day 1, and baseline, blood was sampled. This receptor was obtained from an adult with an advanced solid tumor such as melanoma, head and neck, liver or kidney cancer. The sequences come from CD4+ or CD8+ T cells sorted from blood, collected in a trial of the OX40 agonist ivuxolimab.

CDR3 sequence: CASSLDGGKIYEQYF. In DNA form, the CDR3 reads TGCGCCAGCAGCTTGGATGGCGGGAAGATCTACGAGCAGTACTTC. The chain employs TRBV5-1 and TRBJ2-7; TRBD2 might be the D (6 bases). V was trimmed by 0 bases and J by 3 bases, leaving 13 bases between them. The CDR3 is made up of 15 amino acids. Germline CDR1 reads SGHRS; CDR2 reads YFSETQ.